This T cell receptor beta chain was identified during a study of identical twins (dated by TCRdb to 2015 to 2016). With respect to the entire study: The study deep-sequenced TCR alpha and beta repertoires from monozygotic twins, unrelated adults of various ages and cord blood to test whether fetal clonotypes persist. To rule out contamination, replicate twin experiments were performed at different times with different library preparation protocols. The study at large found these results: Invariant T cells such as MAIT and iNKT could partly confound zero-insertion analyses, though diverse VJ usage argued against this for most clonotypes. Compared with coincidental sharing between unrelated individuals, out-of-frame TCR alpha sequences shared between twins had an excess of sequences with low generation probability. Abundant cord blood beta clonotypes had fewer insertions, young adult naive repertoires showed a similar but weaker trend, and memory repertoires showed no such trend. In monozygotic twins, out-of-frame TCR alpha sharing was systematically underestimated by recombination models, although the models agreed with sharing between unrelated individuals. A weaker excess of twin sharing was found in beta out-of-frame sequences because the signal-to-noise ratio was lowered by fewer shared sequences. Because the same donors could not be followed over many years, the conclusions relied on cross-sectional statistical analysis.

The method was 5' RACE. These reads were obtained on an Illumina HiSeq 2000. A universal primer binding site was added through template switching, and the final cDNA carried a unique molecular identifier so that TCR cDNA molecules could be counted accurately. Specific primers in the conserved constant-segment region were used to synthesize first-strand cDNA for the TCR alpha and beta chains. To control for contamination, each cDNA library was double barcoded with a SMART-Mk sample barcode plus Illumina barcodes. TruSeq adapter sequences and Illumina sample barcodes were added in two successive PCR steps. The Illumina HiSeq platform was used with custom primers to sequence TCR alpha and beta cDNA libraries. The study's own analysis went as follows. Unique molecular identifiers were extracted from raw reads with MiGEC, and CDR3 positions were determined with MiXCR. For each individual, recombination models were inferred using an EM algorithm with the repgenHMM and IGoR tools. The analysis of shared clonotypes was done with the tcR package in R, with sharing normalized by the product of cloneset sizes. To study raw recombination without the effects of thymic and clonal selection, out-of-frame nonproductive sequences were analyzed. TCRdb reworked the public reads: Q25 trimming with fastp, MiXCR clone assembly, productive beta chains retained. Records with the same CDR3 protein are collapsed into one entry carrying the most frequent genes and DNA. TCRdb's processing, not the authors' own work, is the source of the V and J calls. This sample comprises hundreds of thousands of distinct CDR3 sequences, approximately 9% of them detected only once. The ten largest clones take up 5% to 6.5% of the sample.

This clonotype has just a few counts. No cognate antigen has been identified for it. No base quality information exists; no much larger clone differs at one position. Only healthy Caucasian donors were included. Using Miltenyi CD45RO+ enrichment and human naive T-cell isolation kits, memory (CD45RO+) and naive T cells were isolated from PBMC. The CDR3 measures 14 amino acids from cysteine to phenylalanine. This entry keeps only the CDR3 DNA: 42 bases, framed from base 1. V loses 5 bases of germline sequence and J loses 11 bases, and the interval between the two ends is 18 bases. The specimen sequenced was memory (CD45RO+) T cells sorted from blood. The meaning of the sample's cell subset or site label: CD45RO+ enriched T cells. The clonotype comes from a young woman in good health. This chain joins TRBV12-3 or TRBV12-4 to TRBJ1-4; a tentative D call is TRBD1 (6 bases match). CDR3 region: CASSLRGSAGKLFF. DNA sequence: TGTGCCAGCAGTCTCAGGGGTTCCGCCGGTAAACTGTTTTTT.